The 20 T cell receptor beta chains reported below all come from one sample, sequenced in a study of cytomegalovirus exposure and HLA in healthy donors. It was with 60 Vbeta and 13 Jbeta primers that the PCR ran. Data came from immunoSEQ multiplex PCR; TCRdb stores just in-frame clones and leaves some out. The sample contains roughly 62,000 clones, approximately 77% of which appear only once. Sequencing input: PBMCs. These TCRs come from a woman aged 40 to 50 in good health and CMV-seropositive.

This clone was seen a handful of times. The gene calls are TRBV14 and TRBJ2-2; perhaps TRBD1 as D (5 bases). The CDR3 extends over 17 amino acids. CDR1 and CDR2 from the germline V gene are SGHDN and FVKESK. Trimming took off 0 bases at V and 4 bases at J, with 15 bases between the two ends. CDR3 residues: CASSQDEQGYLTGELFF. DNA of the CDR3: TGTGCCAGCAGCCAAGATGAGCAGGGATACCTCACCGGGGAGCTGTTTTTT.

This clone was detected only a few times. The rearrangement uses TRBV4-1 and TRBJ2-7; 12 positions agree with TRBD2. Germline CDR1 reads MGHRA; CDR2 reads YSYEKL. V was clipped by 3 bases and J by 5 bases; unmatched bases: 8. The CDR3 is 16 amino acids. DNA for the CDR3: TGCGCCAGCAGCCAGGGAAGACTAGCGGGGGAGAACGAGCAGTACTTC. Its protein is CASSQGRLAGENEQYF.

CDR3 nucleotides: TGTGCTAGTGGTATAAGGACAGGTTTGAACCTGTATGGCTACACCTTC. Amino acid sequence: CASGIRTGLNLYGYTF. This chain links TRBV12-5 with TRBJ1-2; TRBD1 matches 7 bases. Germline CDR1 and CDR2: LGHNT and FRNRAP. The CDR3 is made up of 16 amino acids. V was pared by 5 bases and J by 5 bases, with 14 bases of the junction left unmatched.

The CDR3 loop is CASSLVTESTGELFF. CDR3 in DNA: TGCGCCAGCAGCTTGGTCACAGAAAGCACCGGGGAGCTGTTTTTT. The V gene is TRBV5-1, the J gene TRBJ2-2; no reliable D call. CDR1 and CDR2 (germline): SGHRS, YFSETQ. The CDR3 spans 15 residues. V was trimmed by 0 bases and J by 4 bases, leaving 10 bases between them. The entire variable domain, with the rest obtained from reference TRBV5-1 and TRBJ2-2, is as follows: KAGVTQTPRYLIKTRGQQVTLSCSPISGHRSVSWYQQTPGQGLQFLFEYFSETQRNKGNFPGRFSGRQFSNSRSEMNVSTLELGDSALYLCASSLVTESTGELFFGEGSRLTVL.

This sequence joins TRBV10-2 and TRBJ2-1; perhaps TRBD2 as D (5 bases). Germline assignment: CDR1 WSHSY and CDR2 SAAADI. The V gene lost 6 bases and the J gene lost 5 bases, with 17 bases spanning the gap. CDR3 length: 15 residues. CDR3 sequence: CASSARRMGDNEQFF. Written as DNA, the CDR3 is TGCGCCAGCAGCGCACGAAGGATGGGAGACAATGAGCAGTTCTTC.

The rearrangement links TRBV6-6 to TRBJ1-2, with 7 bases that match TRBD1. V trimming: 5 bases; J trimming: 0 bases; junction bases outside the gene matches: 9. There are 16 residues in the CDR3. The germline V gene encodes CDR1 MNHNY and CDR2 SVGAGI (reference sequence). CDR3 sequence: CASSTPGTASNYGYTF. The CDR3 region has the DNA TGTGCCAGCAGTACTCCCGGGACAGCATCTAACTATGGCTACACCTTC.

The genes are TRBV11-3 and TRBJ2-3; TRBD2 aligns across 12 bases. In germline, CDR1 is SGHNT, CDR2 YENEEA. V trimming: 5 bases; J trimming: 0 bases; junction bases outside the gene matches: 3. The CDR3 has 16 residues. In DNA, the CDR3 is TGTGCCAGCAGCCTAGGACTAGCGGGGAGCACAGATACGCAGTATTTT. Translation gives CASSLGLAGSTDTQYF. Full variable domain (outside the CDR3, taken from reference TRBV11-3 and TRBJ2-3): EAGVVQSPRYKIIEKKQPVAFWCNPISGHNTLYWYLQNLGQGPELLIRYENEEAVDDSQLPKDRFSAERLKGVDSTLKIQPAELGDSAVYLCASSLGLAGSTDTQYFGPGTRLTVL.

This clone was seen once. This chain connects TRBV28 to TRBJ1-3; TRBD1 matches 7 bases. Germline CDR1 is MDHEN and CDR2 is SYDVKM. With V trimmed by 6 bases and J by 0 bases, 5 bases remained unmatched. There are 15 residues in the CDR3. The CDR3 spells CASRRTGVSGNTIYF. CDR3 in DNA: TGTGCCAGCAGGAGAACAGGGGTCTCTGGAAACACCATATATTTT.

The J gene is TRBJ1-2, the V gene TRBV6-1; the D is unclear. Trimming took 7 bases from V and 6 from J, leaving 15 bases between them. The CDR3 contains 13 residues. Germline V gene sequence: CDR1 MNHNS, CDR2 SASEGT. The CDR3 sequence is CASTRLRWDGYTF. The DNA of the CDR3 is TGTGCCAGCACCCGTCTGAGGTGGGATGGCTACACCTTC.

The chain uses TRBV7-3 and TRBJ1-2, with D unclear. The CDR3 runs 13 residues. Germline lookup yields CDR1 SGHTA and CDR2 FQGTGA. V gave up 2 bases and J gave up 2 bases, with 6 bases separating them. The CDR3 coding sequence is TGTGCCAGCAGCTTAGAGGGCAACTATGGCTACACCTTC. Its translation is CASSLEGNYGYTF.

This chain joins TRBV28 and TRBJ2-7; TRBD2 matches 13 bases. V was clipped by 3 bases and J by 5 bases; unmatched bases: 19. Germline assignment: CDR1 MDHEN and CDR2 SYDVKM. The CDR3 is 20 amino acids. CDR3 protein: CASSFPSLQLAGGPQHEQYF. The CDR3 DNA sequence: TGTGCCAGCAGTTTCCCTAGCTTACAACTAGCGGGGGGGCCCCAACACGAGCAGTACTTC.

This chain links TRBV19 with TRBJ2-7; D is perhaps TRBD1 (6 bases). Per germline, CDR1 LNHDA and CDR2 SQIVND (reference sequence). V was shortened by 2 bases and J by 4 bases, with 12 bases between the two germline ends. The CDR3 is 14 residues long. CDR3 amino acids: CASSIYSGEYEQYF. CDR3 nucleotides: TGTGCCAGTAGTATATATTCAGGGGAGTACGAGCAGTACTTC.

J is TRBJ1-2 and V is TRBV4-1; TRBD1 might be the D (6 bases). CDR1 and CDR2 from the germline V gene are MGHRA and YSYEKL. Trimming removed 0 bases at V and 6 bases at J, with 11 bases between. The CDR3 length is 14 residues. The CDR3 DNA reads as TGCGCCAGCAGCCAAGATCCAGGGGATAATGGCTACACCTTC. Protein sequence: CASSQDPGDNGYTF.

J is TRBJ1-2 and V is TRBV29-1; no firm D call. Trimming took 4 bases from V and 2 from J, leaving 8 bases between them. Germline V gene sequence: CDR1 SQVTM, CDR2 ANQGSEA. The CDR3 runs 12 residues. CDR3 residues: CSVVGRNYGYTF. CDR3 sequence (DNA): TGCAGCGTTGTGGGCCGGAACTATGGCTACACCTTC.

This chain uses TRBV2 with TRBJ2-1; 12 bases agree with TRBD2. CDR3 length: 14 amino acids. Germline values: CDR1 SNHLY, CDR2 FYNNEI. Trimming removed 7 bases from V and 6 bases from J; junction bases left unmatched: 4. This chain's CDR3 is CASILAGGGNEQFF. For the CDR3, the DNA is TGTGCCAGCATCCTAGCGGGGGGGGGCAATGAGCAGTTCTTC.

V and J are TRBV10-3 and TRBJ2-3; 12 bases map to TRBD2. The V and J ends lost 2 bases and 7 bases, in that order; junction bases with no gene match: 7. The CDR3 is 16 amino acids. Germline CDR1 ENHRY, CDR2 SYGVKD. CDR3: CAISEGLAGRSNTQYF. The CDR3 DNA reads as TGTGCCATCAGTGAGGGACTAGCGGGGAGGTCAAATACGCAGTATTTT.

The CDR3 bases are TGTGCCAGCAGCAAGTATAGCGGGGGGGTCGATGAGCAGTTCTTC. It yields the protein CASSKYSGGVDEQFF. The rearrangement links TRBV7-7 to TRBJ2-1; 11 positions agree with TRBD2. The V and J ends lost 5 bases and 8 bases, in that order; junction bases with no gene match: 8. The germline CDR1 and CDR2 sequences are SSHAT and FNYEAQ (reference sequence). This CDR3 is 15 amino acids long.

J is TRBJ1-5 and V is TRBV30; D gene unclear. The length of the CDR3 is 13 residues. From germline, CDR1 is GTSNPN and CDR2 SVGIG (reference sequence). V dropped 0 bases and J dropped 6 bases, with 9 bases sitting between them. The CDR3 DNA sequence: TGTGCCTGGAGTGTACTGGGGAGTCAGCCCCAGCATTTT. Translating it yields CAWSVLGSQPQHF. The whole variable domain, filled in from reference TRBV30 and TRBJ1-5, reads SQTIHQWPATLVQPVGSPLSLECTVEGTSNPNLYWYRQAAGRGLQLLFYSVGIGQISSEVPQNLSASRPQDRQFILSSKKLLLSDSGFYLCAWSVLGSQPQHFGDGTRLSIL.

J is TRBJ2-1 and V is TRBV5-6, with TRBD2 matching over 7 bases. Trimming removed 2 bases from V and 2 bases from J; junction bases left unmatched: 4. The germline gives CDR1 SGHDT, CDR2 YYEEEE. There are 15 residues in the CDR3. The CDR3: CASSFGLAAYNEQFF. CDR3 nucleotides: TGTGCCAGCAGCTTTGGGCTAGCGGCCTACAATGAGCAGTTCTTC.

V gene TRBV19 combines with J gene TRBJ1-3; no definite D call. Trimming took 3 bases from V and 5 from J, leaving 2 bases between them. The CDR3 runs 11 residues. Germline V gene data show CDR1 as LNHDA and CDR2 as SQIVND (reference sequence). CDR3 DNA: TGTGCCAGTAGTATTAGAAACACCATATATTTT. The encoded protein is CASSIRNTIYF.